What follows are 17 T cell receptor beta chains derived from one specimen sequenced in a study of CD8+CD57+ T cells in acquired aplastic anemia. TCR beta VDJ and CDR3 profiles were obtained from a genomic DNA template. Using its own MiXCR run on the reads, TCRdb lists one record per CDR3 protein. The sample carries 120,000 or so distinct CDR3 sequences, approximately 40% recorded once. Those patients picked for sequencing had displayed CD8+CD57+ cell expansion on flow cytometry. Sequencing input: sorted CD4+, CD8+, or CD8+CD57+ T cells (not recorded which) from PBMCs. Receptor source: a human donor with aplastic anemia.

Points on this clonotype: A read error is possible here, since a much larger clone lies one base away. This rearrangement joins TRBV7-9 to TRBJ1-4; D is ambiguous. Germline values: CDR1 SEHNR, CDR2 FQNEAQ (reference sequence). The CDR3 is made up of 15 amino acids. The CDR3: CARSFWSTTNEKLFF. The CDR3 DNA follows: TGTGCCCGCAGCTTTTGGAGTACAACTAATGAAAAACTGTTTTTT.

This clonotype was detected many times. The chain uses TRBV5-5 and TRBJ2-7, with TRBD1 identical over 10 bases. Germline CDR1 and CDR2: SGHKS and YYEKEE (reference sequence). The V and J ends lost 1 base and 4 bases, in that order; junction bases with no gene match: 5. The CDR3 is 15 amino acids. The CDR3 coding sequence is TGTGCCAGCAGCTTGATTGGGACAGGGGTTTACGAGCAGTACTTC. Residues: CASSLIGTGVYEQYF.

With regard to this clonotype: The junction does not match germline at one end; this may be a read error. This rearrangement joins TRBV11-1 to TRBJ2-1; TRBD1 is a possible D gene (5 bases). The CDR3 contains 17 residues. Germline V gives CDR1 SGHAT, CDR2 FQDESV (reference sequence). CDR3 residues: CASSLVLMGQRSNGQFF. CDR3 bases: TGTGCCAGCAGCTTAGTTTTAATGGGGCAGAGGAGCAATGGGCAGTTCTTC. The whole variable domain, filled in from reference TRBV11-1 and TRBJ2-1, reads EAEVAQSPRYKITEKSQAVAFWCDPISGHATLYWYRQILGQGPELLVQFQDESVVDDSQLPKDRFSAERLKGVDSTLKIQPAELGDSAMYLCASSLVLMGQRSNGQFFGPGTRLTVL.

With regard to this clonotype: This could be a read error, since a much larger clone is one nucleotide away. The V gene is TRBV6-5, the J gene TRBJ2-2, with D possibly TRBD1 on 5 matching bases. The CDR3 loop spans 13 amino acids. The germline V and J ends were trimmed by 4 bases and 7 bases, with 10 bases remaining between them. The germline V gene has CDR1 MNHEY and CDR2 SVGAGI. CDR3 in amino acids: CASSSGRGGELFF. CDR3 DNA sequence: TGTGCCAGCAGTTCCGGAAGGGGCGGGGAGCTGTTTTTT.

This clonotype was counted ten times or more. This CDR3 reads CASSEPPGGATNEKLFF. The CDR3 coding sequence is TGTGCCAGCAGTGAACCGCCAGGGGGAGCAACTAATGAAAAACTGTTTTTT. J is TRBJ1-4 and V is TRBV25-1, with 7 bases identical to TRBD1. Trimming removed 2 bases from V and 0 bases from J; junction bases left unmatched: 6. Per the germline V gene, CDR1 is MGHDK and CDR2 is SYGVNS. The CDR3 is 17 amino acids.

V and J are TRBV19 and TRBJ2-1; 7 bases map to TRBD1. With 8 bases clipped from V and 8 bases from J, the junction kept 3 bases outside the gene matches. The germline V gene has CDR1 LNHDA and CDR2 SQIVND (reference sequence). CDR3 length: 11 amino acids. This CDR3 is CASRQGDEQFF. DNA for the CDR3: TGTGCCAGTCGGCAGGGGGATGAGCAGTTCTTC. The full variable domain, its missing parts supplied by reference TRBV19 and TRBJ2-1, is DGGITQSPKYLFRKEGQNVTLSCEQNLNHDAMYWYRQDPGQGLRLIYYSQIVNDFQKGDIAEGYSVSREKKESFPLTVTSAQKNPTAFYLCASRQGDEQFFGPGTRLTVL.

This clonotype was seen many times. CDR3 sequence (DNA): TGCGCCAGCACCGGAGGGATTAACACTGAAGCTTTCTTT. Encoded protein: CASTGGINTEAFF. This rearrangement joins TRBV10-2 to TRBJ1-1; D is undetermined. The germline V and J ends were trimmed by 7 bases and 2 bases, with 11 bases remaining between them. This CDR3 has 13 residues. Looked up from germline, CDR1 is WSHSY and CDR2 is SAAADI.

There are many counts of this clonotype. CDR3 loop: CASSFDRFSAFF. For the CDR3, the DNA is TGTGCCAGCAGTTTCGACAGGTTCAGTGCTTTCTTT. This rearrangement joins TRBV12-3 or TRBV12-4 to TRBJ1-1; a weak D match, TRBD1 (6 bases). The CDR3 has 12 amino acids. Trimming took 3 bases from V and 11 from J, leaving 13 bases between them.

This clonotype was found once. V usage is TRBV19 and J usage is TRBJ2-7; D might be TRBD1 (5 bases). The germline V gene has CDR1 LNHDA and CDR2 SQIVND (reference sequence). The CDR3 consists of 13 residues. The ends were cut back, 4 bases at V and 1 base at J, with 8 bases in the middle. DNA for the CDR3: TGTGCCAGTAGTAAGCAGGGTTCCTACGAGCAGTACTTC. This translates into CASSKQGSYEQYF.

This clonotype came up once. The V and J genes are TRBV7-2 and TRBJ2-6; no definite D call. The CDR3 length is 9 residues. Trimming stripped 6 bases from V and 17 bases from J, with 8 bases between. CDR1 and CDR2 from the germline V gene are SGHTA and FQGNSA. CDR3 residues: CASRLTVTF. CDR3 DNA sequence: TGTGCCAGCAGGCTGACCGTGACTTTC. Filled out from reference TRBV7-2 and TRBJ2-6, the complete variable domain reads GAGVSQSPSNKVTEKGKDVELRCDPISGHTALYWYRQSLGQGLEFLIYFQGNSAPDKSGLPSDRFSAERTGGSVSTLTIQRTQQEDSAVYLCASRLTVTFGAGSRLTVL.

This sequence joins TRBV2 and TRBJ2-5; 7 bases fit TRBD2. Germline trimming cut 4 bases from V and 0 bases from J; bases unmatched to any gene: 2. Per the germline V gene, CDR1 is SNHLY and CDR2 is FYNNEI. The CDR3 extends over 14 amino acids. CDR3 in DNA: TGTGCCAGCAGTGGAGCGGGGAACCAAGAGACCCAGTACTTC. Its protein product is CASSGAGNQETQYF.

CDR3 amino acids: CAKGTSTDTQYF. CDR3 DNA: TGTGCGAAGGGGACTAGCACAGATACGCAGTATTTT. This sequence joins TRBV7-2 and TRBJ2-3; perhaps TRBD2 as D (6 bases). The CDR3 totals 12 residues. Germline V CDR1 and CDR2: SGHTA, FQGNSA.

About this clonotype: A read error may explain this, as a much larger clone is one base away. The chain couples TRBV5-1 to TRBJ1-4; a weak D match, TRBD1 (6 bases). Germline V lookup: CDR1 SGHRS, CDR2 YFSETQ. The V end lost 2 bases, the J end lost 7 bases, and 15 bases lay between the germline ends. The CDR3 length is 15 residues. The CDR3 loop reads CASSFGRRGGEKLFF. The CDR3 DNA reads TGCGCCAGCAGCTTCGGTCGTAGAGGGGGTGAAAAACTGTTTTTT. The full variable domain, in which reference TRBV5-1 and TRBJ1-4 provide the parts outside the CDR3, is KAGVTQTPRYLIKTRGQQVTLSCSPISGHRSVSWYQQTPGQGLQFLFEYFSETQRNKGNFPGRFSGRQFSNSRSEMNVSTLELGDSALYLCASSFGRRGGEKLFFGSGTQLSVL.

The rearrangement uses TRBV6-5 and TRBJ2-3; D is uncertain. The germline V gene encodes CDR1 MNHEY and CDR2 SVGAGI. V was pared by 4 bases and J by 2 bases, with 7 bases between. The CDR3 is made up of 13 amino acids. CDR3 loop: CASSWGSTDTQYF. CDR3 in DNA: TGTGCCAGCAGTTGGGGATCCACAGATACGCAGTATTTT.

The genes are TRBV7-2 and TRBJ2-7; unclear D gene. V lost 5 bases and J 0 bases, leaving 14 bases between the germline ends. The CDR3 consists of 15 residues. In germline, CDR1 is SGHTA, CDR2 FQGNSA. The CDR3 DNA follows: TGTGCCAGCAGCCCCCCCTTATGGAGCTCCTACGAGCAGTACTTC. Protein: CASSPPLWSSYEQYF.

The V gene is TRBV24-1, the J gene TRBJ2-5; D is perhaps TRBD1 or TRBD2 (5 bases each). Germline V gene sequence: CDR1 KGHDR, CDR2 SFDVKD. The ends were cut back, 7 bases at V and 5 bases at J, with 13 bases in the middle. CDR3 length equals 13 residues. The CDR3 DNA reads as TGTGCCACCAGGGACACCGGGGAGGAGACCCAGTACTTC. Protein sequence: CATRDTGEETQYF.

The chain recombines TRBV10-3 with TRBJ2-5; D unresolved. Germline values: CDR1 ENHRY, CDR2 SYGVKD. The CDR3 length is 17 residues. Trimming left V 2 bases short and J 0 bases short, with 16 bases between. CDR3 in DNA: TGTGCCATCAGTGAGGGGGTTGCGGTCTACGACCAAGAGACCCAGTACTTC. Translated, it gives CAISEGVAVYDQETQYF.